The 11 T cell receptor beta chains in this list originate from one sample, sequenced in a study of shared clonotypes between healthy human individuals. Sequencing was performed with immunoSEQ multiplex PCR; in TCRdb, only in-frame clones are kept and a portion is missing. This table has about 2.4 million clones, 90% to 95% appearing once. Input material: naive CD4+ T cells from PBMCs. Subset reported: CD45RA+ positively selected. The source is a man aged 18 to 30 in good health. Some clones in this sample may be carry-over from other donors' samples.

This sequence joins TRBV14 and TRBJ2-7; D is undetermined. Germline V lookup: CDR1 SGHDN, CDR2 FVKESK. The ends were cut back, 5 bases at V and 3 bases at J, with 8 bases in the middle. There are 12 residues in the CDR3. CDR3 bases: TGTGCCAGCAGCACATACTTCTACGAGCAGTACTTC. Translating gives CASSTYFYEQYF.

V and J are TRBV5-1 and TRBJ2-5; 16 nucleotides agree with TRBD2. This CDR3 has 17 residues. Germline values: CDR1 SGHRS, CDR2 YFSETQ. The V gene end was trimmed by 3 bases and the J gene end by 1 base; junction bases not matched to a gene: 3. The CDR3 protein is CASSYGTSGRGQETQYF. The CDR3 DNA reads as TGCGCCAGCAGCTATGGGACTAGCGGGAGGGGCCAAGAGACCCAGTACTTC.

V and J are TRBV7-9 and TRBJ2-2; D call uncertain. CDR1 is SEHNR, CDR2 FQNEAQ, per germline (reference sequence). CDR3 size: 12 residues. Trimming removed 1 base from V and 7 bases from J, with 4 bases in between. CDR3 sequence (DNA): TGTGCCAGCAGCTTAGAGAACGGGGAGCTGTTTTTT. This gives the protein CASSLENGELFF.

The chain has TRBV5-1 and TRBJ2-1; 8 bases are shared with TRBD2. The germline V gene encodes CDR1 SGHRS and CDR2 YFSETQ. The CDR3 spans 17 residues. J lost 0 bases, V lost 4 bases, and 9 bases had no gene match. CDR3 DNA: TGCGCCAGCAGCCCAAGCCCGGGGACTAGCTCCTACAATGAGCAGTTCTTC. Encoded protein: CASSPSPGTSSYNEQFF.

This clone appeared a single time. The chain has TRBV7-3 and TRBJ2-5; 9 bases match TRBD2. The CDR3 spans 15 residues. The V segment lost 3 bases and the J segment 3 bases; nucleotides outside the gene matches: 5. In germline, CDR1 is SGHTA, CDR2 FQGTGA. The CDR3 loop reads CASSFLAGPKETQYF. In DNA form, the CDR3 reads TGTGCCAGCAGCTTCCTAGCGGGACCAAAAGAGACCCAGTACTTC.

A remark on this clone: This CDR3 is also generated by other DNA sequences in the sample. The chain employs TRBV5-1 and TRBJ2-1; tentative D call: TRBD2 (5 bases). Germline CDR1 SGHRS, CDR2 YFSETQ. V was clipped by 0 bases and J by 1 base, with 5 bases between them. The CDR3 extends over 14 amino acids. The CDR3 spells CASSLGGSYNEQFF. Here the CDR3 DNA reads TGCGCCAGCAGCTTGGGCGGGTCCTACAATGAGCAGTTCTTC.

CDR3 nucleotide sequence: TGTGCCAGTAGTGAGAGGATCTTATATGGCTACACCTTC. It codes for CASSERILYGYTF. V gene TRBV19 combines with J gene TRBJ1-2; D not resolved. The V and J ends lost 5 bases and 5 bases respectively, with 12 bases between them. There are 13 residues in the CDR3. Germline values: CDR1 LNHDA, CDR2 SQIVND (reference sequence).

DNA of the CDR3: TGCGCCAGCAGCCCCTCGTCCCGGGTTGAGCAGTTCTTC. The encoded protein is CASSPSSRVEQFF. The chain uses TRBV5-1 and TRBJ2-1; unclear D gene. Germline assignment: CDR1 SGHRS and CDR2 YFSETQ. V was cut by 4 bases and J by 9 bases, with 14 bases left in between. The CDR3 spans 13 residues.

This rearrangement joins TRBV11-3 to TRBJ2-7, with D perhaps assigned TRBD1 or TRBD2 (5 bases each). CDR1 is SGHNT, CDR2 YENEEA, per germline. The CDR3 contains 15 residues. V lost 0 bases to trimming and J lost 5 bases, with 14 bases between them. CDR3 bases: TGTGCCAGCAGCTTAGAAGTACCAGGGAGCAACGAGCAGTACTTC. Translating it yields CASSLEVPGSNEQYF.

The rearrangement joins TRBV7-3 to TRBJ2-7; the D call may be TRBD1 or TRBD2 (5 bases each). In germline, CDR1 is SGHTA, CDR2 FQGTGA. V lost 5 bases, J lost 2 bases, and 10 bases lay in between. The CDR3 has 13 amino acids. The CDR3 reads CASSPQGAYEQYF. CDR3 coding DNA: TGTGCCAGCAGCCCCCAGGGAGCCTACGAGCAGTACTTC. The variable domain in full, with the rest retrieved from reference TRBV7-3 and TRBJ2-7, is GAGVSQTPSNKVTEKGKYVELRCDPISGHTALYWYRQSLGQGPEFLIYFQGTGAADDSGLPNDRFFAVRPEGSVSTLKIQRTERGDSAVYLCASSPQGAYEQYFGPGTRLTVT.

This sequence joins TRBV5-1 and TRBJ2-5; possible D gene TRBD2, 7 bases. The V gene lost 5 bases and the J gene lost 5 bases, with 13 bases spanning the gap. CDR1 and CDR2 (germline): SGHRS, YFSETQ. This CDR3 has 13 amino acids. The DNA of the CDR3 is TGCGCCAGCAGGACGGGGGGCGATGAGACCCAGTACTTC. This gives the protein CASRTGGDETQYF.